Presented here are 22 T cell receptor beta chains from one specimen sequenced in a study of shared clonotypes between healthy human individuals. Profiling relied on immunoSEQ multiplex PCR, and the TCRdb table lists in-frame clones only, not all of them. The sample carries about 1.5 million clones, 95% to 99% recorded once. Sequenced sample: naive CD4+ T cells sorted from blood. This sample's subset: CD45RA+ positively selected. The source is a young man in good health.

This chain links TRBV29-1 with TRBJ1-1; 7 bases are shared with TRBD1. The CDR3 runs 14 residues. Germline V gene sequence: CDR1 SQVTM, CDR2 ANQGSEA. The V segment lost 2 bases and the J segment 4 bases; nucleotides outside the gene matches: 7. DNA of the CDR3: TGCAGCGTTGAACCGACAGGGATGGGCACTGAAGCTTTCTTT. It yields the protein CSVEPTGMGTEAFF.

J is TRBJ2-5 and V is TRBV10-3; 15 nucleotides agree with TRBD2. After removal of 6 bases from V and 4 bases from J, the junction contained 6 bases not matched to a gene. This CDR3 is 16 amino acids long. In germline, CDR1 is ENHRY, CDR2 SYGVKD. The CDR3 reads CAIRNGLAGGPETQYF. The CDR3 nucleotides are TGTGCCATCAGGAACGGACTAGCGGGAGGGCCAGAGACCCAGTACTTC.

The chain combines TRBV29-1 with TRBJ2-7, with 10 bases identical to TRBD1. Trimming took 7 bases from V and 1 from J; bases not matched to a gene: 4. Germline V gives CDR1 SQVTM, CDR2 ANQGSEA. The CDR3 has 13 residues. The CDR3 loop is CSGGQGNSYEQYF. The DNA for the CDR3 is TGCAGCGGGGGACAGGGGAATTCCTACGAGCAGTACTTC.

As regards this clone: Other DNA sequences in the same sample also yield this CDR3. The rearrangement joins TRBV9 to TRBJ2-7; 9 bases are shared with TRBD2. This CDR3 has 13 amino acids. Trimming at V came to 0 bases and at J to 7 bases, leaving 2 bases not matched to a gene. Germline values: CDR1 SGDLS, CDR2 YYNGEE. CDR3 in amino acids: CASSVAAGGEQYF. For the CDR3, the DNA is TGTGCCAGCAGCGTAGCAGCGGGGGGTGAGCAGTACTTC.

CDR3 DNA sequence: TGTGCCAGCAGCGCAACTAGCTCAGATACGCAGTATTTT. Translation gives CASSATSSDTQYF. The V call is TRBV9, the J call TRBJ2-3, with D perhaps matching TRBD2 (6 bases). In germline, CDR1 is SGDLS, CDR2 YYNGEE. Trimming took 3 bases from V and 4 from J, leaving 9 bases between them. This CDR3 is built from 13 residues.

To note about this clone: At the DNA level, this CDR3 is encoded by other sequences in the same sample as well. V and J are TRBV4-1 and TRBJ2-3; 15 positions agree with TRBD2. CDR1 and CDR2 (germline): MGHRA, YSYEKL. CDR3 size: 16 residues. The V and J ends lost 4 bases and 3 bases, in that order; junction bases with no gene match: 2. CDR3 sequence (DNA): TGCGCCAGCAGCCTCGGACTAGCGGGAGGGACAGATACGCAGTATTTT. Protein: CASSLGLAGGTDTQYF.

CDR3 sequence reads: CASSLAIGFYSNQPQHF. The CDR3 DNA reads TGTGCCAGCAGCTTAGCGATCGGGTTTTATAGCAATCAGCCCCAGCATTTT. The V gene is TRBV7-2, the J gene TRBJ1-5; no clear D. Trimming stripped 0 bases from V and 0 bases from J, with 12 bases between. The germline CDR1 and CDR2 sequences are SGHTA and FQGNSA. The length of the CDR3 is 17 residues.

This chain uses TRBV28 with TRBJ1-5; D is possibly TRBD1 (6 bases). CDR1 MDHEN and CDR2 SYDVKM come from the germline V gene. Trimming took 5 bases from V and 7 from J, leaving 30 bases between them. The CDR3 spans 19 residues. This CDR3 reads CASSQDQGREQGTGQPQHF. DNA for the CDR3: TGTGCCAGCAGTCAGGACCAGGGTAGGGAACAGGGAACGGGGCAGCCCCAGCATTTT.

This chain joins TRBV11-2 and TRBJ2-6, with D possibly being TRBD2 (6 bases). V was pared by 6 bases and J by 3 bases, with 18 bases between. CDR1 is SGHAT, CDR2 FQNNGV, per germline. The CDR3 has 17 amino acids. This CDR3 reads CASRLSLLGGGANVLTF. DNA of the CDR3: TGTGCCAGCAGATTGTCCCTTTTGGGGGGTGGGGCCAACGTCCTGACTTTC.

The gene calls are TRBV18 and TRBJ2-7; D possibly corresponds to TRBD2 (5 bases). V lost 8 bases and J 3 bases, leaving 17 bases between the germline ends. Per germline, CDR1 KGHSH and CDR2 LQKENI. CDR3 length equals 14 residues. The CDR3 is CASARDSRGYEQYF. CDR3 nucleotide sequence: TGTGCCAGCGCTCGGGATTCCCGGGGCTACGAGCAGTACTTC. Looking up the rest from reference TRBV18 and TRBJ2-7 gives the full variable domain: NAGVMQNPRHLVRRRGQEARLRCSPMKGHSHVYWYRQLPEEGLKFMVYLQKENIIDESGMPKERFSAEFPKEGPSILRIQQVVRGDSAAYFCASARDSRGYEQYFGPGTRLTVT.

The genes are TRBV29-1 and TRBJ1-1; unclear D gene. The CDR3 spans 13 residues. Trimming stripped 7 bases from V and 0 bases from J, with 12 bases between. Germline V gene data show CDR1 as SQVTM and CDR2 as ANQGSEA. CDR3 loop: CSAYKPLNTEAFF. Here the CDR3 DNA reads TGCAGCGCTTACAAGCCCCTGAACACTGAAGCTTTCTTT.

This chain joins TRBV10-3 and TRBJ2-5; D not resolved. Germline CDR1 ENHRY, CDR2 SYGVKD. Trimming left V 0 bases short and J 1 base short, with 12 bases between. This CDR3 has 16 residues. The CDR3 sequence: CAISESMGGFQETQYF. For the CDR3, the DNA is TGTGCCATCAGTGAGTCGATGGGCGGCTTCCAAGAGACCCAGTACTTC.

This chain joins TRBV19 and TRBJ2-7; no reliable D call. The CDR3 totals 15 residues. V gave up 3 bases and J gave up 3 bases, with 15 bases separating them. Germline V gene sequence: CDR1 LNHDA, CDR2 SQIVND (reference sequence). CDR3 amino acids: CASSIVAGDLYEQYF. The CDR3 DNA reads TGTGCCAGTAGTATCGTGGCAGGCGATCTCTACGAGCAGTACTTC.

This chain connects TRBV5-4 to TRBJ2-7; the D gene is possibly TRBD1 (5 bases). The CDR3 contains 13 residues. V lost 6 bases to trimming and J lost 2 bases, with 12 bases between them. Germline V gives CDR1 SGHNT, CDR2 YYREEE (reference sequence). CDR3 amino acids: CASNNRSTYEQYF. The CDR3 bases are TGTGCCAGCAATAACAGGTCTACCTACGAGCAGTACTTC.

V is TRBV5-1 and J is TRBJ2-7; 9 nucleotides align to TRBD1. V dropped 4 bases and J dropped 3; count of bases not matched to a gene: 8. The CDR3 is 15 residues long. CDR1 and CDR2 from the germline V gene are SGHRS and YFSETQ. The CDR3 protein is CASSAQTGGNYEQYF. DNA for the CDR3: TGCGCCAGCAGCGCCCAGACAGGGGGTAACTACGAGCAGTACTTC.

In this sample, this clone turned up once. This chain uses TRBV29-1 with TRBJ2-7; 7 bases are shared with TRBD2. The germline V gene has CDR1 SQVTM and CDR2 ANQGSEA. The CDR3 is 13 residues long. V gave up 3 bases and J gave up 7 bases; unmatched junction bases: 9. In DNA, the CDR3 is TGCAGCGTTGAGTGGGAGGGCCAGGGTGAGCAGTACTTC. Protein sequence: CSVEWEGQGEQYF.

The chain carries TRBV30 and TRBJ1-1, with no clear D. V gave up 4 bases and J gave up 0 bases, with 12 bases separating them. Germline values: CDR1 GTSNPN, CDR2 SVGIG (reference sequence). The CDR3 totals 14 residues. The CDR3 protein is CAWTARRLNTEAFF. CDR3 bases: TGTGCCTGGACCGCCCGCAGGCTGAACACTGAAGCTTTCTTT.

The gene calls are TRBV5-4 and TRBJ2-7, with TRBD1 as a possible D gene (6 bases). This CDR3 contains 12 residues. V lost 3 bases and J lost 4, with 8 bases in between. Germline CDR1 and CDR2: SGHNT and YYREEE (reference sequence). The CDR3 loop is CASSWGQYEQYF. In DNA, the CDR3 is TGTGCCAGCAGCTGGGGACAATACGAGCAGTACTTC. Looking up the rest from reference TRBV5-4 and TRBJ2-7 gives the full variable domain: ETGVTQSPTHLIKTRGQQVTLRCSSQSGHNTVSWYQQALGQGPQFIFQYYREEENGRGNFPPRFSGLQFPNYSSELNVNALELDDSALYLCASSWGQYEQYFGPGTRLTVT.

The chain is built from TRBV25-1 and TRBJ2-7, with D perhaps matching TRBD2 (6 bases). V dropped 6 bases and J dropped 5 bases, with 17 bases sitting between them. CDR3 length: 14 residues. Per the germline V gene, CDR1 is MGHDK and CDR2 is SYGVNS. The CDR3 reads CASSEGGRLNEQYF. For the CDR3, the DNA is TGTGCCAGCAGCGAGGGAGGAAGGCTAAACGAGCAGTACTTC.

V usage is TRBV28 and J usage is TRBJ2-7; D unclear. Germline-derived CDR1 and CDR2 are MDHEN and SYDVKM. Trimming removed 2 bases from V and 3 bases from J, with 8 bases in between. The CDR3 runs to 13 residues. This CDR3 is CASSLQRNYEQYF. The CDR3 nucleotides read TGTGCCAGCAGTTTACAGCGCAACTACGAGCAGTACTTC.

The J gene is TRBJ1-2, the V gene TRBV19; D might be TRBD1 (5 bases). V lost 5 bases and J 4 bases, leaving 11 bases between the germline ends. Germline V gene lookup returns CDR1 LNHDA and CDR2 SQIVND (reference sequence). The CDR3 runs 13 residues. CDR3: CASSPRDFYGYTF. CDR3 bases: TGTGCCAGTAGTCCCCGGGACTTCTATGGCTACACCTTC. The whole variable domain, remainder taken from reference TRBV19 and TRBJ1-2, is DGGITQSPKYLFRKEGQNVTLSCEQNLNHDAMYWYRQDPGQGLRLIYYSQIVNDFQKGDIAEGYSVSREKKESFPLTVTSAQKNPTAFYLCASSPRDFYGYTFGSGTRLTVV.

Regarding this clone: This same CDR3 is encoded by further DNA sequences in the sample. This chain connects TRBV2 to TRBJ2-7; D is unclear. V was clipped by 8 bases and J by 3 bases, with 8 bases between them. CDR3 length: 11 amino acids. From germline, CDR1 is SNHLY and CDR2 FYNNEI. DNA of the CDR3: TGTGCCAGCTCGCCAGGCTACGAGCAGTACTTC. The encoded protein is CASSPGYEQYF.